This TCR beta chain was observed in a study of blood T cell repertoires in COVID-19. The overall study: Italy, Spain and the United States were the sources of the convalescent and acute COVID-19 samples. Sample material is recorded as cDNA or gDNA derived from T cells, B-cell-depleted T cells, or PBMCs.

Trimming removed 6 bases at V and 0 bases at J, with 9 bases between. The CDR3 totals 15 residues. Germline CDR1 SNHLY, CDR2 FYNNEI. Study processing details: Amplification with reference gene primers provided the estimates of nucleated cell counts. Data came from immunoSEQ multiplex PCR; TCRdb stores just in-frame clones and leaves some out. V and J calls and clone size are copied from that table; D and trimming were computed from the DNA. This table holds over 110,000 clones, roughly 87% found once. The chain joins TRBV2 to TRBJ1-6; D is unresolved. The receptor comes from a man in his sixties or seventies with acute or convalescent COVID-19. Sequenced: peripheral blood. The CDR3: CASRQYSSYNSPLHF. The CDR3 bases are TGTGCCAGCAGACAGTATAGCTCCTATAATTCACCCCTCCACTTT. The variable domain in full, completed from reference TRBV2 and TRBJ1-6, reads EPEVTQTPSHQVTQMGQEVILRCVPISNHLYFYWYRQILGQKVEFLVSFYNNEISEKSEIFDDQFSVERPDGSNFTLKIRSTKLEDSAMYFCASRQYSSYNSPLHFGNGTRLTVT.